This TCR beta chain derives from a study of identical twins. Overall study results and limits: Beta clonotypes that were abundant in cord blood contained fewer insertions, a pattern absent from memory repertoires.

Germline CDR1 reads SGHRS; CDR2 reads YFSETQ. Trimming removed 4 bases from V and 2 bases from J; junction bases left unmatched: 5. The length of the CDR3 is 15 residues. In its sample, this clonotype was seen a few times. What it binds is unknown. The authors used template switching to add a universal primer site and gave cDNA unique molecular identifiers. TCRdb re-called the 5' RACE reads with MiXCR, one entry per CDR3 protein. This table holds approximately 550,000 distinct CDR3 sequences, 20% to 25% found once. A further study also used this sample, focusing on yellow fever vaccine responses in identical twins.

V and J are TRBV5-1 and TRBJ2-2; 7 bases align to TRBD1. The receptor's source is a woman under 30 in good health. Sample: CD4+ T cells sorted from blood. CDR3 sequence reads: CASSHGQANTGELFF. The CDR3 DNA sequence: TGCGCCAGCAGCCACGGACAGGCCAACACCGGGGAGCTGTTTTTT.